This is a list of T cell receptor beta chains from one sample in a study of shared clonotypes between healthy human individuals. Sequencing used immunoSEQ multiplex PCR; TCRdb keeps in-frame clones, though not all of them. The sample includes about 460,000 clones, 75% to 80% of them seen just once. The sequencing input was PBMCs. The source of these receptors is a woman aged 40 to 55 in good health. Some clones in this sample may be carry-over from other donors' samples. The CDR3 runs from the conserved cysteine through the conserved F or W. The order of the fields is CDR3 length, clone size, J gene, D gene, V gene, CDR3 protein, CDR3 DNA. A D gene is named only where the DNA matches it firmly. The size of a clone is reported for some rows only, either as once, few or many, or as a class for expanded clones.

>17|.|TRBJ1-5|.|TRBV5-4
CASSYKTGLGSNQPQHF
TGTGCCAGCAGCTATAAGACAGGACTTGGGAGCAATCAGCCCCAGCATTTT
>16|.|TRBJ2-7|TRBD2|TRBV9
CASSQTNRGSANEQYF
TGTGCCAGCAGCCAAACTAACCGCGGGAGTGCCAACGAGCAGTACTTC
>14|.|TRBJ2-3|.|TRBV28
CASSSVGKADTQYF
TGTGCCAGCAGTTCCGTCGGGAAGGCAGATACGCAGTATTTT
>14|.|TRBJ1-1|.|TRBV7-2
CASSFGGANTEAFF
TGTGCCAGCAGCTTTGGTGGGGCGAACACTGAAGCTTTCTTT
>14|.|TRBJ2-7|.|TRBV7-8
CASSLWDNPYEQYF
TGTGCCAGCAGCTTGTGGGACAACCCCTACGAGCAGTACTTC
>15|.|TRBJ1-5|.|TRBV6-6
CASSYSDPPAPSQHF
TGTGCCAGCAGTTACTCCGACCCACCGGCCCCGTCCCAGCATTTT
>15|.|TRBJ2-1|.|TRBV9
CASSVASSSYNEQFF
TGTGCCAGCAGCGTGGCTAGCAGTTCCTACAATGAGCAGTTCTTC
>14|.|TRBJ2-7|TRBD1|TRBV30
CAWAPGQGRYEQYF
TGTGCCTGGGCGCCGGGACAGGGGCGATACGAGCAGTACTTC
>16|.|TRBJ1-6|.|TRBV9
CASSGLGGAHNSPLHF
TGTGCCAGCAGCGGACTCGGGGGGGCTCATAATTCACCCCTCCACTTT
>15|.|TRBJ1-2|.|TRBV6-6
CASSEGLGDNYGYTF
TGTGCCAGCAGTGAGGGCCTGGGGGATAACTATGGCTACACCTTC
>16|.|TRBJ2-3|.|TRBV5-8
CASSKRAGTSTDTQYF
TGTGCCAGCAGCAAAAGGGCCGGGACTAGCACAGATACGCAGTATTTT
>15|few|TRBJ1-2|.|TRBV11-2
CASSFASGRGEGYTF
TGTGCCAGCAGCTTCGCCTCGGGAAGAGGGGAAGGCTACACCTTC
>14|.|TRBJ2-1|.|TRBV29-1
CSGKSEQKWNEQFF
TGCAGCGGGAAGTCTGAACAGAAATGGAATGAGCAGTTCTTC
>15|.|TRBJ2-1|.|TRBV5-1
CASSLLSGSYNEQFF
TGCGCCAGCAGCTTGCTTAGCGGCTCCTACAATGAGCAGTTCTTC
>16|.|TRBJ2-7|TRBD1|TRBV15
CATSRGGTGVSYEQYF
TGTGCCACCAGCAGAGGAGGGACAGGGGTATCCTACGAGCAGTACTTC
>16|.|TRBJ2-7|TRBD2|TRBV28
CASSLSTSGSSYEQYF
TGTGCCAGCAGTTTGTCCACAAGCGGGAGCTCCTACGAGCAGTACTTC
>12|many|TRBJ1-2|.|TRBV2
CAGGQVSFGYTF
TGTGCCGGGGGACAAGTTTCTTTCGGCTACACCTTC
>14|.|TRBJ2-5|.|TRBV5-4
CASSLAGRGETQYF
TGTGCCAGCAGCTTGGCGGGGCGAGGGGAGACCCAGTACTTC
>15|.|TRBJ1-4|TRBD1|TRBV5-1
CASSSLGGFGEKLFF
TGCGCCAGCAGCTCATTAGGGGGCTTCGGTGAAAAACTGTTTTTT
>13|.|TRBJ2-7|.|TRBV21-1
CASSLAVHYEQYF
TGTGCCAGCAGCTTGGCTGTCCACTACGAGCAGTACTTC
>17|.|TRBJ2-3|.|TRBV9
CASSVEAGRVLTDTQYF
TGTGCCAGCAGCGTAGAAGCGGGCAGGGTGTTAACAGATACGCAGTATTTT
>14|few|TRBJ2-1|.|TRBV7-9
CASSLGGPYNEQFF
TGTGCCAGCAGCTTAGGGGGTCCGTACAATGAGCAGTTCTTC
>14|.|TRBJ2-7|.|TRBV9
CASSVHPDLNEQYF
TGTGCCAGCAGCGTCCACCCGGACCTAAACGAGCAGTACTTC
>14|.|TRBJ2-2|.|TRBV19
CASSIDSGAGELFF
TGTGCCAGTAGTATAGACTCGGGAGCCGGGGAGCTGTTTTTT
>14|many|TRBJ1-4|TRBD1|TRBV27
CASSRQGALEKLFF
TGTGCCAGCAGTAGACAGGGGGCGCTTGAAAAACTGTTTTTT
>18|.|TRBJ2-3|TRBD2|TRBV27
CASSLSMLAGVLTDTQYF
TGTGCCAGCAGTTTATCCATGCTAGCGGGAGTCTTAACAGATACGCAGTATTTT
>15|.|TRBJ2-3|TRBD2|TRBV7-2
CASSLGGLAGDTQYF
TGTGCCAGCAGCTTAGGGGGACTAGCGGGAGATACGCAGTATTTT
>17|.|TRBJ1-5|.|TRBV7-8
CASSPTRTGTDNQPQHF
TGTGCCAGCAGCCCAACAAGGACGGGAACAGACAATCAGCCCCAGCATTTT
>12|few|TRBJ2-3|.|TRBV7-2
CASSSSTDTQYF
TGTGCCAGCAGCTCTAGCACAGATACGCAGTATTTT
>13|once|TRBJ2-7|TRBD2|TRBV2
CASSDERDYEQYF
TGTGCCAGCAGTGATGAGCGGGACTACGAGCAGTACTTC
>15|.|TRBJ2-7|TRBD1|TRBV5-1
CASSLVRTGSNEQYF
TGCGCCAGCAGCTTGGTGCGGACAGGGAGCAACGAGCAGTACTTC
>13|many|TRBJ2-5|.|TRBV30
CAWSGLDGGTQYF
TGTGCCTGGAGTGGACTAGATGGTGGGACCCAGTACTTC
>13|many|TRBJ2-5|.|TRBV7-2
CASSLNWGETQYF
TGTGCCAGCAGCTTAAATTGGGGGGAGACCCAGTACTTC
>14|.|TRBJ2-1|.|TRBV27
CASRYGASHNEQFF
TGTGCCAGCAGGTACGGGGCGAGTCACAATGAGCAGTTCTTC
>13|once|TRBJ1-1|.|TRBV5-4
CASSLERRTEAFF
TGTGCCAGCAGCTTGGAGCGGAGGACTGAAGCTTTCTTT
>15|.|TRBJ1-1|.|TRBV19
CASSIGKRRNTEAFF
TGTGCCAGTAGTATTGGGAAGAGGCGAAACACTGAAGCTTTCTTT
>11|few|TRBJ1-3|.|TRBV6-5
CASSYGNTIYF
TGTGCCAGCAGTTACGGAAACACCATATATTTT
>14|.|TRBJ1-2|TRBD1|TRBV30
CAWNPGTGQFGYTF
TGTGCCTGGAACCCCGGGACAGGGCAGTTTGGCTACACCTTC
>13|.|TRBJ2-1|.|TRBV29-1
CSVDSVAYNEQFF
TGCAGCGTTGATAGCGTCGCCTACAATGAGCAGTTCTTC
>13|.|TRBJ2-5|.|TRBV19
CASSIDGEETQYF
TGTGCCAGTAGTATAGATGGCGAAGAGACCCAGTACTTC
>17|.|TRBJ2-3|.|TRBV6-1
CASSELLGGPGTDTQYF
TGTGCCAGCAGTGAATTGCTGGGGGGCCCTGGCACAGATACGCAGTATTTT
>15|.|TRBJ2-7|.|TRBV14
CASSLHVGSSYEQYF
TGTGCCAGCAGCCTACACGTCGGAAGCTCCTACGAGCAGTACTTC
>14|.|TRBJ2-7|.|TRBV4-3
CASSQDTGRYEQYF
TGCGCCAGCAGCCAAGATACAGGGAGATACGAGCAGTACTTC
>13|.|TRBJ1-5|.|TRBV2
CASSDGNFQPQHF
TGTGCCAGCAGTGACGGAAACTTTCAGCCCCAGCATTTT
>18|.|TRBJ1-1|TRBD1|TRBV7-2
CASSLVSDRERGKGEAFF
TGTGCCAGCAGCTTAGTCTCGGACAGGGAGCGGGGCAAGGGTGAAGCTTTCTTT
>13|.|TRBJ2-7|.|TRBV7-2
CASSPTRWTEQYF
TGTGCCAGCAGCCCGACCCGTTGGACCGAGCAGTACTTC
>12|.|TRBJ2-1|.|TRBV2
CASSGVYNEQFF
TGTGCCAGCAGTGGAGTGTACAATGAGCAGTTCTTC
>15|.|TRBJ2-2|.|TRBV11-2
CASSLDLVEGGELFF
TGTGCCAGCAGCTTAGATCTTGTGGAAGGCGGGGAGCTGTTTTTT
>16|.|TRBJ2-5|TRBD2|TRBV7-2
CASSLERLAGQETQYF
TGTGCCAGCAGCTTAGAAAGGCTAGCGGGTCAAGAGACCCAGTACTTC
>15|.|TRBJ1-5|.|TRBV6-6
CASSYSPGRNQPQHF
TGTGCCAGCAGTTACTCCCCAGGGCGCAATCAGCCCCAGCATTTT
>17|.|TRBJ1-2|.|TRBV7-2
CASSLEAQGPANYGYTF
TGTGCCAGCAGCTTAGAGGCTCAGGGGCCTGCTAACTATGGCTACACCTTC
>14|.|TRBJ2-7|.|TRBV28
CASSLIGTGYKQYF
TGTGCCAGCAGTTTAATAGGGACTGGCTATAAGCAGTACTTC